Following are 30 T cell receptor beta chains from one sample sequenced in a study of T cell responses to AZD1222 COVID-19 vaccine. Sequencing used immunoSEQ multiplex PCR; TCRdb keeps in-frame clones, though not all of them. The sample lists around 84,000 clones; 75% to 90% were seen once. The specimen comprised peripheral blood, sampled on day 0 of AZD1222 vaccination. Receptors originate from an adult in good health.

This chain joins TRBV5-6 and TRBJ1-1; no reliable D call. Trimming took 1 base from V and 5 from J, leaving 12 bases between them. The V gene's germline CDR1 is SGHDT and CDR2 YYEEEE. This CDR3 has 14 amino acids. As DNA, the CDR3 is TGTGCCAGCAGCTTGTACGGGGAGGTGACTGAAGCTTTCTTT. The encoded protein is CASSLYGEVTEAFF.

V is TRBV28 and J is TRBJ1-5, with 8 bases matching TRBD1. V lost 3 bases, J lost 5 bases, and 3 bases stayed unmatched. From germline, CDR1 is MDHEN and CDR2 SYDVKM. This CDR3 contains 14 residues. Here the CDR3 DNA reads TGTGCCAGCAGTTTCGGACAGGGACATCAGCCCCAGCATTTT. Its translation: CASSFGQGHQPQHF.

A single count supports this clone. The chain links TRBV2 to TRBJ2-7; D gene unclear. The V end lost 6 bases, the J end lost 5 bases, and 14 bases lay between the germline ends. CDR3 length: 13 residues. Germline V gene sequence: CDR1 SNHLY, CDR2 FYNNEI. This CDR3 reads CASRLDPQHEQYF. The CDR3 bases are TGTGCCAGCAGACTCGACCCACAACACGAGCAGTACTTC.

The rearrangement uses TRBV29-1 and TRBJ2-2; 10 bases line up with TRBD2. The V gene end was trimmed by 0 bases and the J gene end by 7 bases; junction bases not matched to a gene: 5. CDR3 length equals 15 residues. Per germline, CDR1 SQVTM and CDR2 ANQGSEA. CDR3 DNA sequence: TGCAGCGTTGAAGAGTCTGGGACTAGCGACGGGGAGCTGTTTTTT. Protein: CSVEESGTSDGELFF.

This sequence joins TRBV28 and TRBJ2-7, with 9 positions matching TRBD2. Per the germline V gene, CDR1 is MDHEN and CDR2 is SYDVKM. V gave up 8 bases and J gave up 4 bases; unmatched junction bases: 9. The CDR3 consists of 14 residues. CDR3 loop: CASQTLAGSYEQYF. The CDR3 coding sequence is TGTGCCAGCCAAACGCTAGCGGGGTCATACGAGCAGTACTTC.

The genes are TRBV27 and TRBJ1-2; 9 nucleotides agree with TRBD1. Germline values: CDR1 MNHEY, CDR2 SMNVEV (reference sequence). The J segment lost 3 bases and the V segment lost 2 bases, leaving 4 bases of the junction unmatched. This CDR3 has 15 residues. The CDR3 protein is CASSLGTGNHYGYTF. The CDR3 nucleotides read TGTGCCAGCAGTTTAGGGACAGGGAACCACTATGGCTACACCTTC.

DNA of the CDR3: TGCGCCAGCAGCGGGAGGGTCTCCTACAATGAGCAGTTCTTC. Protein sequence: CASSGRVSYNEQFF. The chain joins TRBV10-2 to TRBJ2-1, with 8 bases aligning to TRBD2. This CDR3 region has 14 residues. V lost 6 bases, J lost 0 bases, and 1 base stayed unmatched. Germline loops: CDR1 WSHSY, CDR2 SAAADI.

This rearrangement joins TRBV6-5 to TRBJ2-7; 12 bases match TRBD2. The CDR3 consists of 15 residues. The germline V gene encodes CDR1 MNHEY and CDR2 SVGAGI. V trimming: 0 bases; J trimming: 3 bases; junction bases outside the gene matches: 0. The CDR3 DNA sequence: TGTGCCAGCAGTTACTCGACTAGCGGGAGCTACGAGCAGTACTTC. Translation: CASSYSTSGSYEQYF.

This sequence joins TRBV6-5 and TRBJ1-1; tentatively, D is TRBD1 (6 bases). V was cut by 7 bases and J by 1 base, with 13 bases left in between. Germline V gene lookup returns CDR1 MNHEY and CDR2 SVGAGI. The CDR3 covers 14 residues. The CDR3 region is CASMPGHRNTEAFF. CDR3 nucleotide sequence: TGTGCCAGCATGCCGGGACACCGGAACACTGAAGCTTTCTTT.

The rearrangement joins TRBV27 to TRBJ2-3; 9 bases align to TRBD2. The trim removed 7 bases at V and 0 bases at J, leaving 17 bases unmatched. From germline, CDR1 is MNHEY and CDR2 SMNVEV (reference sequence). The CDR3 sequence is 19 residues long. The CDR3 DNA reads as TGTGCCAGCATGGGGACTAGCCCGAAACAGCTATATAGCACAGATACGCAGTATTTT. Its translation is CASMGTSPKQLYSTDTQYF.

V usage is TRBV5-1 and J usage is TRBJ1-1; possible D gene TRBD1, 6 bases. The CDR3 has 15 amino acids. The germline gives CDR1 SGHRS, CDR2 YFSETQ. The ends were cut back, 4 bases at V and 0 bases at J, with 13 bases in the middle. CDR3 nucleotide sequence: TGCGCCAGCAGCCCTCGCCAGGGGATGAACACTGAAGCTTTCTTT. It specifies CASSPRQGMNTEAFF.

The chain carries TRBV6-2 or TRBV6-3 and TRBJ2-3; D unresolved. This CDR3 comprises 17 residues. With 5 bases removed from V and 0 bases from J, the gap between germline ends came to 18 bases. Germline values: CDR1 MNHEY, CDR2 SVGEGT. CDR3 nucleotide sequence: TGTGCCAGCAGTCCGAAGTGGAGCTATACTAGCACAGATACGCAGTATTTT. It specifies CASSPKWSYTSTDTQYF.

In this sample, this clone turned up a few times. The chain carries TRBV29-1 and TRBJ2-7, with no clear D. The CDR3 length is 11 residues. Germline V CDR1 and CDR2: SQVTM, ANQGSEA. V was clipped by 6 bases and J by 4 bases, with 10 bases between them. The CDR3 region has the DNA TGCAGCGTAGGGTCTGAGTACGAGCAGTACTTC. Encoded protein: CSVGSEYEQYF.

This chain connects TRBV3-1 (or the pseudogene TRBV3-2) to TRBJ1-2; a possible D gene is TRBD1 (6 bases). The CDR3 extends over 15 amino acids. V lost 1 base and J 6 bases, leaving 15 bases between the germline ends. CDR1 and CDR2 (germline): LGHDT, YNNKEL (reference sequence). The CDR3 DNA reads as TGTGCCAGCAGCCAAGCTGACAGGTCGGGAGATGGCTACACCTTC. Translation: CASSQADRSGDGYTF.

The chain's CDR3 is CASSEQVARTGELFF. The CDR3 DNA follows: TGTGCCAGCAGTGAACAGGTTGCCCGGACCGGGGAGCTGTTTTTT. The V call is TRBV6-1, the J call TRBJ2-2; the D is unclear. The CDR3 is 15 residues long. Germline CDR1 MNHNS, CDR2 SASEGT. Trimming removed 2 bases at V and 5 bases at J, with 12 bases between.

The V and J genes are TRBV5-1 and TRBJ2-2; 7 bases agree with TRBD2. The CDR3 loop spans 14 amino acids. Germline V gene sequence: CDR1 SGHRS, CDR2 YFSETQ. J was trimmed by 4 bases and V by 2 bases; bases with no gene match: 2. The CDR3 sequence is CASSLIAGTGELFF. CDR3 in DNA: TGCGCCAGCAGCTTAATAGCGGGCACCGGGGAGCTGTTTTTT.

The chain uses TRBV19 and TRBJ2-7; TRBD1 matches at 7 bases. Germline CDR1 is LNHDA and CDR2 is SQIVND (reference sequence). The J segment lost 0 bases and the V segment lost 5 bases, leaving 4 bases of the junction unmatched. There are 14 residues in the CDR3. The CDR3: CASSQNRGSYEQYF. For the CDR3, the DNA is TGTGCCAGTAGTCAAAACAGGGGCTCCTACGAGCAGTACTTC.

The rearrangement links TRBV7-2 to TRBJ1-1, with D possibly matching TRBD1 (6 bases). V lost 1 base to trimming and J lost 5 bases, with 14 bases between them. CDR3 length equals 15 residues. CDR1 SGHTA and CDR2 FQGNSA come from the germline V gene. DNA of the CDR3: TGTGCCAGCAGCTTAGGGCAGGGGAGGCGAACTGAAGCTTTCTTT. Protein: CASSLGQGRRTEAFF.

The V and J genes are TRBV7-2 and TRBJ2-1; TRBD2 matches 7 bases. Germline V lookup: CDR1 SGHTA, CDR2 FQGNSA. With V trimmed by 6 bases and J by 8 bases, 7 bases remained unmatched. The CDR3 is made up of 13 amino acids. The CDR3 loop reads CASSYREGDEQFF. The CDR3 DNA follows: TGTGCCAGCAGTTATAGGGAGGGTGATGAGCAGTTCTTC.

The chain carries TRBV18 and TRBJ2-7; 11 nucleotides align to TRBD1. This CDR3 comprises 14 residues. V lost 3 bases and J lost 3; bases outside the gene matches: 1. CDR1 KGHSH and CDR2 LQKENI come from the germline V gene. Here the CDR3 DNA reads TGTGCCAGCTCACCCGGGACAGGGGGCTACGAGCAGTACTTC. Residues: CASSPGTGGYEQYF.

The V and J genes are TRBV7-2 and TRBJ1-2, with D unclear. V was clipped by 3 bases and J by 4 bases, with 12 bases between them. Germline assignment: CDR1 SGHTA and CDR2 FQGNSA. The CDR3 runs to 14 residues. CDR3 nucleotide sequence: TGTGCCAGCAGCTTGGTCGCCGGGAGCTATGGCTACACCTTC. This gives the protein CASSLVAGSYGYTF.

The chain couples TRBV18 to TRBJ2-2; no clear D gene. Germline V gene sequence: CDR1 KGHSH, CDR2 LQKENI. This CDR3 has 15 amino acids. V was cut by 3 bases and J by 4 bases, with 12 bases left in between. In nucleotides, the CDR3 is TGTGCCAGCTCACCCCGGACGGAGCCCACCGGGGAGCTGTTTTTT. Translated, it gives CASSPRTEPTGELFF.

This clone was observed once. The chain joins TRBV2 to TRBJ2-1; D call uncertain. Germline V lookup: CDR1 SNHLY, CDR2 FYNNEI. The V gene lost 4 bases and the J gene lost 9 bases, with 10 bases spanning the gap. This CDR3 comprises 12 residues. CDR3 DNA: TGTGCCAGCAGTGTTGGGGTCACTGAGCAGTTCTTC. Amino acids: CASSVGVTEQFF.

The chain is built from TRBV7-9 and TRBJ2-7, with 11 positions matching TRBD2. V was pared by 4 bases and J by 4 bases, with 6 bases of the junction left unmatched. Germline assignment: CDR1 SEHNR and CDR2 FQNEAQ (reference sequence). This CDR3 spans 15 amino acids. The CDR3 bases are TGTGCCAGCAGCTCCGGGACTAGCGGAGGGTACGAGCAGTACTTC. This codes for CASSSGTSGGYEQYF.

This clone is deemed medium-sized. The rearrangement uses TRBV4-2 and TRBJ1-5; D gene ambiguous. The germline V gene has CDR1 LGHNA and CDR2 YNFKEQ. The CDR3 loop spans 15 amino acids. Trimming cost V 3 bases and J 1 base, with 10 bases left between them. This chain's CDR3 is CASSQSKGSNQPQHF. DNA of the CDR3: TGTGCCAGCAGCCAGTCAAAAGGCAGCAATCAGCCCCAGCATTTT.

In its sample, this clone was seen a few times. Here the CDR3 DNA reads TGTGCCAGCAGTCCCTGGGTGGGAGATAATGAAAAACTGTTTTTT. This sequence encodes CASSPWVGDNEKLFF. The chain combines TRBV28 with TRBJ1-4; D is unclear. CDR3 length: 15 residues. Germline assignment: CDR1 MDHEN and CDR2 SYDVKM. The ends were cut back, 5 bases at V and 4 bases at J, with 14 bases in the middle.

This clone came up once. This rearrangement joins TRBV29-1 to TRBJ2-5, with 14 bases aligning to TRBD2. There are 18 residues in the CDR3. Trimming at V came to 6 bases and at J to 4 bases, leaving 16 bases not matched to a gene. Germline values: CDR1 SQVTM, CDR2 ANQGSEA. This CDR3 reads CSVTSGQGTSGSRETQYF. Written as DNA, the CDR3 is TGCAGCGTCACCTCGGGACAGGGGACTAGCGGGAGTCGAGAGACCCAGTACTTC.

The chain has TRBV19 and TRBJ2-1; TRBD2 matches at 12 bases. The J segment lost 9 bases and the V segment lost 6 bases, leaving 9 bases of the junction unmatched. There are 15 residues in the CDR3. From germline, CDR1 is LNHDA and CDR2 SQIVND (reference sequence). The chain's CDR3 is CASSLETSGSPEQFF. The CDR3 DNA follows: TGTGCCAGTAGCCTCGAGACTAGCGGGAGCCCTGAGCAGTTCTTC.

This clone occurred once. The chain carries TRBV7-2 and TRBJ2-7; D is unresolved. Looked up from germline, CDR1 is SGHTA and CDR2 is FQGNSA. This CDR3 spans 13 amino acids. Trimming took 2 bases from V and 0 from J, leaving 5 bases between them. Here the CDR3 reads CASSLTSSYEQYF. In DNA form, the CDR3 reads TGTGCCAGCAGCTTAACAAGCTCCTACGAGCAGTACTTC. Full variable domain (missing parts from reference TRBV7-2 and TRBJ2-7): GAGVSQSPSNKVTEKGKDVELRCDPISGHTALYWYRQSLGQGLEFLIYFQGNSAPDKSGLPSDRFSAERTGGSVSTLTIQRTQQEDSAVYLCASSLTSSYEQYFGPGTRLTVT.

This clone appeared a single time. The chain links TRBV5-1 to TRBJ1-6, with TRBD1 as a possible D gene (5 bases). CDR3 length: 16 residues. Germline CDR1 is SGHRS and CDR2 is YFSETQ. V was shortened by 0 bases and J by 7 bases, with 14 bases between the two germline ends. CDR3 nucleotide sequence: TGCGCCAGCAGCTTGGGGGACCTCCTCTTGAATTCACCCCTCCACTTT. Its translation is CASSLGDLLLNSPLHF.